The 32 T cell receptor beta chains listed next were all sequenced from one sample in a study of blood T cells in healthy people across ages. PCR was performed a second time for about 6 to 12 cycles using a sample-barcoded 5' primer and a J-beta primer mix. TCRdb fed the 5' RACE reads into MiXCR, producing one record per CDR3 protein. The sample lists 730,000 or so distinct CDR3 sequences, 40% to 50% occurring once. Sequenced material: blood. The receptors shown here come from a man older than 75 in good health.

The chain joins TRBV6-2 or TRBV6-3 to TRBJ1-6; the D gene is possibly TRBD1 (5 bases). This CDR3 contains 14 residues. V lost 7 bases to trimming and J lost 10 bases, with 17 bases between them. Looked up from germline, CDR1 is MNHEY and CDR2 is SVGEGT. CDR3 residues: CASTSSPGRSPLHF. The CDR3 nucleotides are TGTGCCAGCACTTCCAGCCCAGGGCGCTCACCCCTCCACTTT.

The table lists this clonotype with many counts. V gene TRBV24-1 combines with J gene TRBJ2-1; 9 bases agree with TRBD2. Germline V gene sequence: CDR1 KGHDR, CDR2 SFDVKD. Trimming cost V 6 bases and J 4 bases; bases outside gene matches: 6. The CDR3 is 15 amino acids. In DNA, the CDR3 is TGTGCCACCAGTCTAGGTACTAGCGGGTACAATGAGCAGTTCTTC. This gives the protein CATSLGTSGYNEQFF.

This clonotype was recorded many times. The chain carries TRBV20-1 and TRBJ2-3, with 9 bases lining up with TRBD2. The germline V gene has CDR1 DFQATT and CDR2 SNEGSKA (reference sequence). V dropped 2 bases and J dropped 5; count of bases not matched to a gene: 11. The CDR3 consists of 16 residues. CDR3 in DNA: TGCAGTGCTAGACGAGAACGGCTAGCGGGGAAAGATACGCAGTATTTT. Amino acid sequence: CSARRERLAGKDTQYF.

The CDR3 DNA sequence: TGTGCCAGCAGTGTTAGTAGGTTATCCTACGAGCAGTACTTC. This encodes CASSVSRLSYEQYF. J is TRBJ2-7 and V is TRBV28; D is ambiguous. CDR1 is MDHEN, CDR2 SYDVKM, per germline. The CDR3 spans 14 residues. Trimming removed 5 bases from V and 1 base from J, with 12 bases in between. The whole variable domain, remainder taken from reference TRBV28 and TRBJ2-7, is DVKVTQSSRYLVKRTGEKVFLECVQDMDHENMFWYRQDPGLGLRLIYFSYDVKMKEKGDIPEGYSVSREKKERFSLILESASTNQTSMYLCASSVSRLSYEQYFGPGTRLTVT.

The rearrangement links TRBV29-1 to TRBJ2-7; D uncertain. CDR1 is SQVTM and CDR2 is ANQGSEA in the germline V gene. V gave up 5 bases and J gave up 0 bases, with 14 bases separating them. The CDR3 is made up of 14 amino acids. CDR3 loop: CSVSRSIRSYEQYF. Here the CDR3 DNA reads TGCAGCGTTTCCCGGTCGATCCGCTCCTACGAGCAGTACTTC.

This clonotype was recorded a few times. The V and J genes are TRBV5-1 and TRBJ1-3; TRBD1 matches at 7 bases. The CDR3 totals 15 residues. Trimming at V came to 7 bases and at J to 0 bases, leaving 7 bases not matched to a gene. Germline V gene data show CDR1 as SGHRS and CDR2 as YFSETQ. CDR3 nucleotides: TGCGCCAGCTCTGGACAGGAAAACTCTGGAAACACCATATATTTT. Protein sequence: CASSGQENSGNTIYF.

This clonotype was found a few times. As DNA, the CDR3 is TGCGCCAGCAGCCCGTCCGGCGGGGGAACCTATAATTCACCCCTCCACTTT. It translates to CASSPSGGGTYNSPLHF. This chain uses TRBV5-1 with TRBJ1-6, with D possibly TRBD1 on 5 matching bases. CDR3 length: 17 residues. V lost 4 bases to trimming and J lost 2 bases, with 16 bases between them. The germline V gene encodes CDR1 SGHRS and CDR2 YFSETQ.

A word on this clonotype: A much larger clone lies a single base off, so this may be a read error. This chain links TRBV20-1 with TRBJ2-1, with D uncertain. The CDR3 consists of 12 residues. Germline lookup yields CDR1 DFQATT and CDR2 SNEGSKA (reference sequence). V gave up 1 base and J gave up 13 bases, with 14 bases separating them. The CDR3 bases are TGCAGTGCTAGAGGAACAGCCGAGACCCAGTTCTTC. Translation gives CSARGTAETQFF.

The V and J genes are TRBV27 and TRBJ1-5; the D gene is possibly TRBD1 (6 bases). The CDR3 runs 16 residues. The V gene lost 5 bases and the J gene lost 4 bases, with 18 bases spanning the gap. The germline gives CDR1 MNHEY, CDR2 SMNVEV (reference sequence). The DNA of the CDR3 is TGTGCCAGCAGTCCCTCCGGACAGAGGGGTAATCAGCCCCAGCATTTT. Encoded protein: CASSPSGQRGNQPQHF.

This chain connects TRBV12-3 or TRBV12-4 to TRBJ2-2; 7 bases match TRBD1. CDR3 length: 14 amino acids. J lost 4 bases, V lost 2 bases, and 1 base had no gene match. CDR3 nucleotide sequence: TGTGCCAGCAGTTTAACAGGGGCCACCGGGGAGCTGTTTTTT. Amino acid sequence: CASSLTGATGELFF.

This clonotype came up a few times. V and J are TRBV7-9 and TRBJ1-2; 9 bases map to TRBD1. The CDR3 consists of 17 residues. Germline CDR1 SEHNR, CDR2 FQNEAQ (reference sequence). The ends lost 5 bases at V and 8 bases at J; junction bases unmatched: 18. The CDR3 nucleotides read TGTGCCAGCAGCCCCCCCGGGGACAGGGATGGAGAATACGGCTACACCTTC. It encodes CASSPPGDRDGEYGYTF.

The chain joins TRBV6-2 or TRBV6-3 to TRBJ2-1, with D maybe TRBD1 (6 bases). Germline lookup yields CDR1 MNHEY and CDR2 SVGEGT. V lost 2 bases and J 0 bases, leaving 11 bases between the germline ends. The CDR3 has 16 amino acids. This chain's CDR3 is CASSYDRPSSYNEQFF. The CDR3 DNA reads TGTGCCAGCAGTTACGACAGGCCGAGCTCCTACAATGAGCAGTTCTTC.

With regard to this clonotype: A much larger clone sits a single nucleotide away, making a read error possible. V and J are TRBV20-1 and TRBJ2-5, with D unresolved. There are 15 residues in the CDR3. CDR1 and CDR2 (germline): DFQATT, SNEGSKA (reference sequence). V lost 1 base and J lost 11, with 23 bases in between. CDR3 amino acids: CSARGPPRVYNEQYF. The CDR3 DNA is TGCAGTGCTAGAGGACCCCCTAGAGTATACAATGAGCAGTACTTC.

This rearrangement joins TRBV30 to TRBJ1-2; D not certain. Germline CDR1 GTSNPN, CDR2 SVGIG (reference sequence). The CDR3 is 14 amino acids. Trimming took 2 bases from V and 4 from J, leaving 14 bases between them. The CDR3 DNA follows: TGTGCCTGGAGTCCCCGGGTGGTCCGCTATGGCTACACCTTC. Residues: CAWSPRVVRYGYTF.

This clonotype occurred a few times. V gene TRBV5-4 combines with J gene TRBJ2-3, with 8 positions matching TRBD1. From germline, CDR1 is SGHNT and CDR2 YYREEE (reference sequence). V lost 9 bases, J lost 2 bases, and 8 bases stayed unmatched. This CDR3 is built from 14 residues. Written as DNA, the CDR3 is TGTGCCATTCCTCGGACAGGGCTCACAGATACGCAGTATTTT. Amino acids: CAIPRTGLTDTQYF. Complete variable domain (other parts from reference TRBV5-4 and TRBJ2-3): ETGVTQSPTHLIKTRGQQVTLRCSSQSGHNTVSWYQQALGQGPQFIFQYYREEENGRGNFPPRFSGLQFPNYSSELNVNALELDDSALYLCAIPRTGLTDTQYFGPGTRLTVL.

The chain recombines TRBV5-5 with TRBJ2-7, with D possibly matching TRBD1 (6 bases). Germline V gene lookup returns CDR1 SGHKS and CDR2 YYEKEE (reference sequence). The CDR3 spans 18 residues. V lost 0 bases, J lost 0 bases, and 19 bases lay in between. The CDR3 protein is CASSLDLGGQRFSYEQYF. The DNA of the CDR3 is TGTGCCAGCAGCTTGGACCTAGGCGGACAGCGCTTCTCCTACGAGCAGTACTTC. The full variable domain, in which reference TRBV5-5 and TRBJ2-7 provide the parts outside the CDR3, is DAGVTQSPTHLIKTRGQQVTLRCSPISGHKSVSWYQQVLGQGPQFIFQYYEKEERGRGNFPDRFSARQFPNYSSELNVNALLLGDSALYLCASSLDLGGQRFSYEQYFGPGTRLTVT.

The chain uses TRBV6-6 and TRBJ1-4, with a possible D match to TRBD1 (6 bases). V was cut by 4 bases and J by 7 bases, with 19 bases left in between. There are 16 residues in the CDR3. CDR1 MNHNY and CDR2 SVGAGI come from the germline V gene (reference sequence). As DNA, the CDR3 is TGTGCCAGCAGTTTAGCCTACAGGGCGAAAAGTGAAAAACTGTTTTTT. Translation: CASSLAYRAKSEKLFF.

This sequence joins TRBV5-6 and TRBJ1-2; D might be TRBD1 (5 bases). V dropped 2 bases and J dropped 7 bases, with 15 bases sitting between them. Germline CDR1 and CDR2: SGHDT and YYEEEE. The CDR3 consists of 14 residues. CDR3 residues: CASSLNEGFGGYTF. In DNA form, the CDR3 reads TGTGCCAGCAGCTTAAATGAGGGGTTTGGTGGCTACACCTTC.

The table lists this clonotype with a few counts. The V and J genes are TRBV3-1 and TRBJ2-3; D is ambiguous. The CDR3 is made up of 14 amino acids. Between the trimmed V and J ends, which lost 0 bases and 3 bases, there was a span of 7 bases. Germline V gene lookup returns CDR1 LGHDT and CDR2 YNNKEL (reference sequence). CDR3: CASSQDTRTDTQYF. The CDR3 DNA reads as TGTGCCAGCAGCCAAGATACAAGGACAGATACGCAGTATTTT.

This chain links TRBV21-1 with TRBJ2-4; whether TRBD1, the table's D call, matches the DNA was not checked. TRBV21-1 is shown as a pseudogene. The CDR3 is made up of 17 amino acids. The CDR3 reads CASSKFSLRDRGYIQYF. The CDR3 DNA reads as TGTGCCAGCAGCAAATTCTCCCTACGGGACAGGGGGTACATTCAGTACTTC.

The CDR3 sequence: CASSEGEGWGYTF. In DNA, the CDR3 is TGTGCCAGCAGTGAAGGGGAAGGTTGGGGCTACACCTTC. The chain combines TRBV2 with TRBJ1-2, with no clear D. The CDR3 spans 13 residues. The germline gives CDR1 SNHLY, CDR2 FYNNEI. V lost 1 base to trimming and J lost 8 bases, with 11 bases between them.

This clonotype was counted a few times. J is TRBJ1-1 and V is TRBV7-2; D gene unclear. The CDR3 covers 13 residues. V shed 1 base and J shed 6 bases, with 9 bases lying between them. Germline V gene lookup returns CDR1 SGHTA and CDR2 FQGNSA. CDR3 protein: CASSLDGSSEAFF. CDR3 sequence (DNA): TGTGCCAGCAGCTTAGACGGGAGCTCTGAAGCTTTCTTT.

As concerns this clonotype: A much larger clonotype is one base distant, so this may be a read error. V is TRBV4-2 and J is TRBJ2-7; 7 bases are a match to TRBD2. Germline lookup yields CDR1 LGHNA and CDR2 YNFKEQ. This CDR3 is 16 amino acids long. CDR3 nucleotide sequence: TGTGCCTGCAGCCGCCTGGGGGGGGATGCCTCCTACGAGCAGTACTTC. Translation: CACSRLGGDASYEQYF.

For this clonotype: A single base separates this from a much larger clone, so it may be a read error. The chain uses TRBV20-1 and TRBJ2-7; 9 nucleotides line up with TRBD2. This CDR3 is built from 16 residues. Per germline, CDR1 DFQATT and CDR2 SNEGSKA (reference sequence). CDR3 nucleotides: TGCAGTGCTAGGAGGGCCACTAGCGGGCGATCCTACGAGCGGTACTTC. Its protein is CSARRATSGRSYERYF.

This clonotype was observed a few times. The V call is TRBV7-9, the J call TRBJ2-6; 7 bases line up with TRBD1. V shed 9 bases and J 0 bases; nucleotides not matched to a gene: 17. CDR3 size: 19 residues. Germline CDR1 and CDR2: SEHNR and FQNEAQ (reference sequence). This CDR3 is CASLGQTINLHSGANVLTF. The CDR3 coding sequence is TGTGCCAGTCTGGGACAGACGATCAATTTACACTCTGGGGCCAACGTCCTGACTTTC.

This clonotype has more than one count but fewer than ten. The chain recombines TRBV10-3 with TRBJ2-7, with 11 bases identical to TRBD2. The CDR3 sequence is 16 residues long. With 6 bases clipped from V and 7 bases from J, the junction kept 14 bases outside the gene matches. The germline V gene encodes CDR1 ENHRY and CDR2 SYGVKD. CDR3: CAIRGTSGPSYNEQYF. The CDR3 region has the DNA TGTGCCATCAGGGGGACTAGCGGCCCTTCCTACAATGAGCAGTACTTC.

A note on this clonotype: One base away lies a much larger clone, so this may be a sequencing read error. This chain uses TRBV13 with TRBJ2-7; D not resolved. The J call could be wrong; TRBJ2-5 is a better fit for the DNA end. Per germline, CDR1 PRHDT and CDR2 FYEKMQ (reference sequence). This CDR3 is 14 amino acids long. The CDR3 spells CASSVRQNEETQYF. The DNA of the CDR3 is TGTGCCAGCAGCGTTAGGCAGAATGAAGAGACCCAGTACTTC.

This clonotype occurred once. V usage is TRBV5-6 and J usage is TRBJ2-1; 9 bases agree with TRBD1. The CDR3 totals 13 residues. Trimming at V came to 4 bases and at J to 7 bases, leaving 3 bases not matched to a gene. The germline V gene encodes CDR1 SGHDT and CDR2 YYEEEE. CDR3 sequence: CASSRDRENEQFF. The CDR3 DNA is TGTGCCAGCAGCAGGGACAGGGAAAATGAGCAGTTCTTC.

A remark on this clonotype: Its ends do not fully match the called genes, so a read error is possible. The CDR3 DNA reads TGTACCAGCAGTATCACTAGCGGGGATACATACGAGCAGTACTTC. Translated: CTSSITSGDTYEQYF. The rearrangement joins TRBV2 to TRBJ2-7; TRBD2 matches 10 bases. The germline CDR1 and CDR2 sequences are SNHLY and FYNNEI. The CDR3 covers 15 residues.

This clonotype was seen a few times. The chain employs TRBV14 and TRBJ1-2, with D uncertain. This CDR3 is built from 14 residues. The germline V gene encodes CDR1 SGHDN and CDR2 FVKESK. V lost 1 base to trimming and J lost 5 bases, with 11 bases between them. The CDR3 is CASSQVSARYGYTF. CDR3 DNA: TGTGCCAGCAGCCAAGTTTCCGCCAGATATGGCTACACCTTC.

In DNA, the CDR3 is TGCAGCGTCCGCGACCCGGGACAAGAATTCGAGCAGTACTTC. This translates into CSVRDPGQEFEQYF. The rearrangement joins TRBV29-1 to TRBJ2-7; D is possibly TRBD1 (6 bases). V was cut by 6 bases and J by 6 bases, with 21 bases left in between. The V gene's germline CDR1 is SQVTM and CDR2 ANQGSEA. This CDR3 is 14 amino acids long.

This clonotype was picked up a small number of times. The chain joins TRBV2 to TRBJ2-3; possible D gene TRBD2, 6 bases. Trimming took off 7 bases at V and 7 bases at J, with 18 bases between the two ends. CDR1 and CDR2 (germline): SNHLY, FYNNEI. This CDR3 spans 14 amino acids. The CDR3 here is CASISEGRSNTQYF. CDR3 in DNA: TGTGCCAGCATTTCGGAGGGAAGAAGCAATACGCAGTATTTT.